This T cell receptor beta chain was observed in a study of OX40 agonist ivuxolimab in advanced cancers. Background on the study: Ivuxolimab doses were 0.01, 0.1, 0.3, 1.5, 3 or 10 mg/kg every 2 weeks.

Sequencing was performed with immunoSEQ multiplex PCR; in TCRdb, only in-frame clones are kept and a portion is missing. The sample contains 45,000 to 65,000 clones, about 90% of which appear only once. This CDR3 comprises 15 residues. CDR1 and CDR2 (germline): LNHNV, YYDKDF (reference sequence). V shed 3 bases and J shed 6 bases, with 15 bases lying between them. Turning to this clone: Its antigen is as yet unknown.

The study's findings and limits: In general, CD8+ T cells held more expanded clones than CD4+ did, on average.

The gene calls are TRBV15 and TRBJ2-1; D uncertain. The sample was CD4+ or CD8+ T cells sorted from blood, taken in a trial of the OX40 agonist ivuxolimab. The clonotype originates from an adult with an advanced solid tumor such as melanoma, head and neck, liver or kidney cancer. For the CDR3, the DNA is TGTGCCACCAGCAGGGTGTCAGGTGGGTTCAATGAGCAGTTCTTC. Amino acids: CATSRVSGGFNEQFF.